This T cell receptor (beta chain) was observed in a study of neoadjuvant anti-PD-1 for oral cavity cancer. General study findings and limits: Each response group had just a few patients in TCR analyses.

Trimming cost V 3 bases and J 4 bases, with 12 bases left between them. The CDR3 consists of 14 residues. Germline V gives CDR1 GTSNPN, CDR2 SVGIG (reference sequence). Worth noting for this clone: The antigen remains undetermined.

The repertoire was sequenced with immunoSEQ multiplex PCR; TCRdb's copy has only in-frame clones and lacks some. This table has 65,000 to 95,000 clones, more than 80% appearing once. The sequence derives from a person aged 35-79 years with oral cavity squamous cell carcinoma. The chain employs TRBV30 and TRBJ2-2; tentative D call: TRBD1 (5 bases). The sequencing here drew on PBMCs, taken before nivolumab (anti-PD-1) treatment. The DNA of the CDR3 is TGTGCCTGGAGGAGTCAGGGTGGCACCGGGGAGCTGTTTTTT. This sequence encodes CAWRSQGGTGELFF.